This T cell receptor beta chain was identified in a study of Ad26.COV2.S vaccination and SARS-CoV-2 variants (dated by TCRdb to the early 2020s). In terms of the full investigation: Vaccine-arm donors came from COV1001, a multicentre, randomized, double-blind, placebo-controlled phase I-IIa trial of Ad26.COV2.S in healthy adults. Ad26.COV2.S was administered intramuscularly at a dose of 5x10^10 or 1x10^11 viral particles, either as one shot or as two shots given 56 days apart. The specificity and breadth of SARS-CoV-2-reactive T cell receptors after Ad26.COV2.S vaccination were assessed by TCRbeta repertoire sequencing. A total of 32 samples were included in the TCR-sequenced set, comprising roughly 19 Ad26.COV2.S vaccine recipients, 5 placebo recipients and 8 SARS-CoV-2 convalescent individuals. Trial participants were randomized into five groups of five: low-dose or high-dose Ad26.COV2.S given once or twice, or placebo on both occasions. Blinding of investigators to trial group allocation was maintained during experiments and outcome assessment.

As concerns this clone: Its antigen specificity is not known. Per-nucleotide qualities are absent, and no much larger clonotype sits a single base away.

Study-level results and caveats: Comparing responses between vaccine doses or regimens was not something the study was powered to do. After vaccination, substantial breadth of spike-specific CD8+ and CD4+ T cell responses was reported. Non-spike TCR breadth was comparable between vaccine and placebo recipients, consistent with the vaccine containing only spike. According to the authors, total T cell responses may have been underestimated by the TCR breadth and depth analyses. Ad26.COV2.S recipients had higher spike-specific TCR breadth than placebo recipients (P = 0.0014).

The immunoSEQ Assay was used to sequence TCRbeta CDR3 regions. After extraction, genomic DNA underwent amplification by bias-controlled multiplex PCR, followed by high-throughput sequencing. On the study's bioinformatics: To quantify the absolute abundance of every unique TCRbeta CDR3 region, sequences were collapsed and filtered. T cell fraction was estimated by normalizing TCRbeta template counts to usable DNA, which was measured by amplifying reference genes present in all nucleated cells. Repertoire TCRs were annotated as SARS-CoV-2-specific by exact matching of V gene, CDR3 amino acid sequence and J gene to a known reactive TCR set. The reference SARS-CoV-2 TCR set came from MIRA and was filtered for enrichment in COVID-19-positive ImmuneCODE repertoires, removing public or cross-reactive TCRs. Based on the MIRA antigens, annotated TCRs were further analysed at the level of specific ORF or position within ORF. Breadth was defined as the number of annotated unique rearrangements divided by the total number of unique productive rearrangements, and depth was defined as the summed frequency of the annotated unique rearrangements. Two-sided Wilcoxon rank-sum tests were used to compare TCR breadth between groups. TCRdb mirrors the immuneACCESS table, restricted to in-frame sequences. Some clones are absent from its copies; in checked studies, under half trace to an unresolved V gene, and the reason for the others is unknown. V and J calls and clone size follow that table, whereas D and trimming were derived from the DNA. The table for this sample lists over 400,000 clones; about 88% of them were counted only once. About 2.4% of the sample is held by the ten biggest clonotypes.

The CDR3 has 12 amino acids, counting the end cysteine and phenylalanine. CDR3 DNA only is kept here, 36 bases in frame from base 1. V and J lose 1 base and 4 bases, and a span of 3 bases separates them. Taken from the germline V gene (reference sequence), the CDR1 and CDR2 loops are LGHDT and YNNKEL. Taken with the paper, the label for treatment or condition translates to: roughly 18 received Ad26.COV2.S at low or high dose, single or two shots; about 5 received placebo; per-sample allocation not given. For vaccine and placebo recipients, repertoires were sequenced using samples collected on day 63 after the first injection. In Cohort 1b, roughly 26 adults aged 18-55 years were enrolled at a single site in Boston, USA, between 29 July and 7 August 2020. As a vaccine, Ad26.COV2.S was a replication-incompetent adenovirus type 26 vector that expressed a prefusion-stabilized SARS-CoV-2 spike protein derived from the original Wuhan strain.

The sequence is built from TRBV3-1 (or the pseudogene TRBV3-2) and TRBJ2-3, with no confidently assigned D gene. The TCR originated in a person aged 18 to 59 who received the Ad26.COV2.S COVID-19 vaccine or a placebo. Material: peripheral blood, obtained in a trial of Ad26.COV2.S vaccine versus placebo. Read as DNA, the sequence is TGTGCCAGCAGCCAAGGGCCAGATACGCAGTATTTT. It is translated as CASSQGPDTQYF.